Listed below are T cell receptor beta chains from one sample, sequenced in a study of blood T cells in healthy people across ages. TCRdb reanalysed the 5' RACE reads using MiXCR and keeps one entry per CDR3 protein. The sample carries about 1.4 million distinct CDR3 sequences, almost 60% recorded once. Source material: blood. Receptors were obtained from a man aged 18 to 30 in good health. CDR3s include the opening cysteine and the closing phenylalanine or tryptophan. A D gene is named only where the DNA matches it firmly. Clone size, where shown, is once, few, many, or a class for clones that have expanded.

d_call: .; v_call: TRBV7-2; j_call: TRBJ1-2; clone_size: .; cdr3_aa: CASCKLDRNYGYTF; cdr3_nt: TGTGCCAGCTGCAAACTGGACAGAAACTATGGCTACACCTTC
d_call: .; v_call: TRBV3-1; j_call: TRBJ2-7; clone_size: .; cdr3_aa: CASSQLFTGKIYEQYF; cdr3_nt: TGTGCCAGCAGCCAACTTTTTACGGGAAAGATCTACGAGCAGTACTTC
d_call: .; v_call: TRBV12-3/TRBV12-4; j_call: TRBJ1-2; clone_size: once; cdr3_aa: CASSLRGDGGYTF; cdr3_nt: TGTGCCAGCAGTTTACGGGGGGACGGAGGCTACACCTTC
d_call: .; v_call: TRBV6-5; j_call: TRBJ1-1; clone_size: once; cdr3_aa: CASSQTGTANTEAFF; cdr3_nt: TGTGCCAGCAGTCAAACCGGGACGGCGAACACTGAAGCTTTCTTT
d_call: .; v_call: TRBV11-2; j_call: TRBJ2-1; clone_size: .; cdr3_aa: CVSSSLGGLNEQFF; cdr3_nt: TGTGTCAGCAGCTCTCTAGGTGGTTTGAATGAGCAGTTCTTC
d_call: .; v_call: TRBV29-1; j_call: TRBJ2-3; clone_size: .; cdr3_aa: CSVDGVGTDTQYF; cdr3_nt: TGCAGCGTTGATGGGGTAGGCACAGATACGCAGTATTTT
d_call: .; v_call: TRBV6-5; j_call: TRBJ2-5; clone_size: .; cdr3_aa: CAGSYSGRALQETQYF; cdr3_nt: TGTGCCGGCAGTTACTCGGGGCGGGCACTTCAAGAGACCCAGTACTTC
d_call: .; v_call: TRBV20-1; j_call: TRBJ2-3; clone_size: few; cdr3_aa: CSATLRRGSGTDTQYF; cdr3_nt: TGCAGTGCTACCCTCAGGCGGGGATCTGGTACAGATACGCAGTATTTT
d_call: .; v_call: TRBV29-1; j_call: TRBJ2-7; clone_size: .; cdr3_aa: CSARGEGGYEQYF; cdr3_nt: TGCAGCGCTAGGGGTGAGGGAGGCTACGAGCAGTACTTC
d_call: .; v_call: TRBV3-1; j_call: TRBJ2-1; clone_size: .; cdr3_aa: CASSQDPQGLSDEQFF; cdr3_nt: TGTGCCAGCAGCCAAGATCCACAGGGTCTTAGTGATGAGCAGTTCTTC
d_call: .; v_call: TRBV6-6; j_call: TRBJ2-1; clone_size: once; cdr3_aa: CASSGALSINEQFF; cdr3_nt: TGTGCCAGCTCTGGGGCTCTGAGTATCAATGAGCAGTTCTTC
d_call: .; v_call: TRBV7-9; j_call: TRBJ2-7; clone_size: .; cdr3_aa: CASSLTLNEQYF; cdr3_nt: TGTGCCAGCAGCCTTACGTTAAACGAGCAGTACTTC
d_call: TRBD2; v_call: TRBV4-2; j_call: TRBJ2-4; clone_size: once; cdr3_aa: CASSGPLAGGPYFKNIQYF; cdr3_nt: TGTGCCAGCAGTGGTCCTTTGGCGGGGGGGCCTTATTTCAAAAACATTCAGTACTTC
d_call: .; v_call: TRBV10-3; j_call: TRBJ2-1; clone_size: .; cdr3_aa: CAITAQGEQFF; cdr3_nt: TGTGCCATCACGGCCCAGGGGGAGCAGTTCTTC
d_call: .; v_call: TRBV4-1; j_call: TRBJ2-5; clone_size: .; cdr3_aa: CASSQVYLNNEQYF; cdr3_nt: TGCGCCAGCAGCCAAGTCTATCTTAACAATGAGCAGTACTTC
d_call: .; v_call: TRBV20-1; j_call: TRBJ2-1; clone_size: few; cdr3_aa: CSATWDWSSYNEQFF; cdr3_nt: TGCAGTGCTACCTGGGACTGGAGCTCCTACAATGAGCAGTTCTTC
d_call: .; v_call: TRBV6-6; j_call: TRBJ2-5; clone_size: few; cdr3_aa: CASSFRLDFEEQYF; cdr3_nt: TGTGCCAGCAGTTTCCGACTAGATTTCGAGGAGCAGTACTTC
d_call: .; v_call: TRBV29-1; j_call: TRBJ2-5; clone_size: .; cdr3_aa: CSVGDMNGEIQETQYF; cdr3_nt: TGCAGCGTTGGGGACATGAACGGAGAAATTCAAGAGACCCAGTACTTC
d_call: TRBD2; v_call: TRBV7-7; j_call: TRBJ2-3; clone_size: few; cdr3_aa: CASSRTCGRSRGDTQYF; cdr3_nt: TGTGCCAGCAGCCGCACCTGCGGGAGATCAAGGGGAGATACGCAGTATTTT
d_call: .; v_call: TRBV29-1; j_call: TRBJ2-1; clone_size: few; cdr3_aa: CSVEVQGREQFF; cdr3_nt: TGCAGCGTTGAAGTTCAGGGGCGAGAGCAGTTCTTC
d_call: TRBD2; v_call: TRBV10-3; j_call: TRBJ2-7; clone_size: .; cdr3_aa: CATLPGLAVYEQYF; cdr3_nt: TGTGCCACCCTTCCGGGACTAGCCGTATACGAGCAGTACTTC
d_call: .; v_call: TRBV6-1; j_call: TRBJ2-5; clone_size: .; cdr3_aa: CASARELGETQYF; cdr3_nt: TGTGCCAGCGCGAGGGAGTTGGGAGAGACCCAGTACTTC
d_call: .; v_call: TRBV7-9; j_call: TRBJ2-7; clone_size: many; cdr3_aa: CASSFGREQYF; cdr3_nt: TGCGCCAGCAGCTTCGGAAGGGAGCAGTACTTC
d_call: .; v_call: TRBV4-2; j_call: TRBJ2-3; clone_size: .; cdr3_aa: CASGTLTQYF; cdr3_nt: TGTGCCAGCGGTACCTTGACGCAGTATTTT
d_call: .; v_call: TRBV25-1; j_call: TRBJ2-5; clone_size: .; cdr3_aa: CASSEQSQETQYF; cdr3_nt: TGTGCCAGCAGTGAACAGTCACAAGAGACCCAGTACTTC
d_call: .; v_call: TRBV2; j_call: TRBJ1-2; clone_size: .; cdr3_aa: CASSAAGKDGYTF; cdr3_nt: TGTGCCAGCAGTGCAGCGGGGAAAGATGGCTACACCTTC
d_call: TRBD2; v_call: TRBV10-1; j_call: TRBJ2-5; clone_size: .; cdr3_aa: CASSESLAGGERTQYF; cdr3_nt: TGCGCCAGCAGTGAGTCGTTGGCGGGAGGGGAAAGGACCCAGTACTTC
d_call: .; v_call: TRBV29-1; j_call: TRBJ2-5; clone_size: .; cdr3_aa: CSARDTYPQETQYF; cdr3_nt: TGCAGCGCTCGGGACACCTACCCCCAAGAGACCCAGTACTTC
d_call: .; v_call: TRBV20-1; j_call: TRBJ2-5; clone_size: .; cdr3_aa: CSARDGVPRETQYF; cdr3_nt: TGCAGTGCTAGAGATGGGGTACCAAGAGAGACCCAGTACTTC